A single sample gave rise to the 7 T cell receptor beta chains below, sequenced in a study of cytotoxic CD8 clonotypes in ibrutinib-treated CLL. Sequencing was performed with immunoSEQ multiplex PCR; in TCRdb, only in-frame clones are kept and a portion is missing. The table lists about 130,000 clones, around 84% of them singletons. This sample comprised PBMCs, obtained after 24 months of ibrutinib treatment. The receptors come from a human donor with chronic lymphocytic leukemia.

V is TRBV15 and J is TRBJ1-1; 7 positions agree with TRBD1. With V trimmed by 2 bases and J by 1 base, 4 bases remained unmatched. The CDR3 is 15 amino acids. Germline values: CDR1 LNHNV, CDR2 YYDKDF (reference sequence). The CDR3 DNA is TGTGCCACCAGCAGAACGAGACAGGGGAACACTGAAGCTTTCTTT. Translated, it gives CATSRTRQGNTEAFF.

The chain has TRBV10-3 and TRBJ2-7; TRBD1 agrees at 8 bases. J lost 5 bases, V lost 3 bases, and 6 bases had no gene match. The CDR3 covers 14 residues. The germline V gene encodes CDR1 ENHRY and CDR2 SYGVKD. DNA of the CDR3: TGTGCCATCAGTGAATTCGGACAGGGCAACGAGCAGTACTTC. This encodes CAISEFGQGNEQYF.

The chain couples TRBV9 to TRBJ1-5; D perhaps matches TRBD1 (5 bases). The germline V and J ends were trimmed by 3 bases and 3 bases, with 7 bases remaining between them. This CDR3 is 13 amino acids long. Germline V gives CDR1 SGDLS, CDR2 YYNGEE. CDR3 DNA: TGTGCCAGCAGCGGGGGGTACAATCAGCCCCAGCATTTT. It specifies CASSGGYNQPQHF.

The J gene is TRBJ1-1, the V gene TRBV30; D is ambiguous. The CDR3 is 13 amino acids. Germline V gene lookup returns CDR1 GTSNPN and CDR2 SVGIG (reference sequence). The V gene lost 3 bases and the J gene lost 3 bases, with 11 bases spanning the gap. CDR3 DNA: TGTGCCTGGAGGGGGATCCGGGACACTGAAGCTTTCTTT. Encoded protein: CAWRGIRDTEAFF.

V is TRBV5-1 and J is TRBJ1-1; D perhaps matches TRBD1 (5 bases). This CDR3 is 13 amino acids long. The V end lost 2 bases, the J end lost 1 base, and 6 bases lay between the germline ends. Looked up from germline, CDR1 is SGHRS and CDR2 is YFSETQ. The chain's CDR3 is CASSFGGNTEAFF. The DNA of the CDR3 is TGCGCCAGCAGCTTTGGGGGGAACACTGAAGCTTTCTTT.

The chain carries TRBV4-3 and TRBJ1-3; the D is unclear. Trimming cost V 2 bases and J 0 bases, with 17 bases left between them. The germline CDR1 and CDR2 sequences are LGHNA and YSLEER. The CDR3 is made up of 18 amino acids. DNA for the CDR3: TGCGCCAGCAGCCAATCCAGGAGACTAAAGAGCTCTGGAAACACCATATATTTT. Amino acids: CASSQSRRLKSSGNTIYF.

The V and J genes are TRBV29-1 and TRBJ2-7; 8 bases match TRBD1. The length of the CDR3 is 12 residues. V lost 7 bases, J lost 6 bases, and 8 bases stayed unmatched. Germline loops: CDR1 SQVTM, CDR2 ANQGSEA. CDR3 sequence (DNA): TGCAGCGGGACCGGGACAGGCGGCGAGCAGTACTTC. It specifies CSGTGTGGEQYF.